The 32 T cell receptor beta chains below all came from one sample that was sequenced in a study of blood T cells in healthy people across ages. Sample-barcoded 5' priming and a J-beta primer mix drove a second PCR of roughly 6 to 12 cycles. TCRdb ran MiXCR on the 5' RACE reads and lists one entry per CDR3 protein. The sample holds nearly 800,000 distinct CDR3 sequences, 20% to 25% seen once. The sample was also linked to a second study, of T cells of mothers and their children.

The sample consisted of blood. The receptors were sampled from a boy aged 5-17 years in good health.

The V call is TRBV5-1, the J call TRBJ2-7, with D perhaps matching TRBD1 (6 bases). The CDR3 has 15 amino acids. Germline V gene sequence: CDR1 SGHRS, CDR2 YFSETQ. V was pared by 4 bases and J by 1 base, with 15 bases between. The CDR3 sequence: CASSPAWGHSYEQYF. The CDR3 region has the DNA TGCGCCAGCAGCCCTGCGTGGGGACATTCCTACGAGCAGTACTTC.

The J gene is TRBJ1-4, the V gene TRBV25-1; D is perhaps TRBD1 (5 bases). The ends were cut back, 3 bases at V and 8 bases at J, with 19 bases in the middle. Germline V CDR1 and CDR2: MGHDK, SYGVNS. The CDR3 consists of 16 residues. The CDR3 DNA sequence: TGTGCCAGCAGTGACCGGCAGGGTGGCTTTCTCGAAAAACTGTTTTTT. Amino acid sequence: CASSDRQGGFLEKLFF.

A remark on this clonotype: Germline and junction disagree at one end, which may indicate a read error. This sequence joins TRBV7-3 and TRBJ2-3; 8 positions agree with TRBD2. Germline V CDR1 and CDR2: SGHTA, FQGTGA. The CDR3 loop spans 15 amino acids. For the CDR3, the DNA is TGTGTCAGCAGCCGGACTAGCTCTAGCACAGATACGCAGTATTTT. Translated: CVSSRTSSSTDTQYF. The full variable domain, in which reference TRBV7-3 and TRBJ2-3 provide the parts outside the CDR3, is GAGVSQTPSNKVTEKGKYVELRCDPISGHTALYWYRQSLGQGPEFLIYFQGTGAADDSGLPNDRFFAVRPEGSVSTLKIQRTERGDSAVYLCVSSRTSSSTDTQYFGPGTRLTVL.

There are many counts of this clonotype. The chain combines TRBV28 with TRBJ2-5; unclear D gene. This CDR3 has 12 residues. The V end was cut by 3 bases, the J end by 5 bases, with 7 bases between. Germline-derived CDR1 and CDR2 are MDHEN and SYDVKM. CDR3 nucleotides: TGTGCCAGCAGTTTTCTGGGGGAGACCCAGTACTTC. This translates into CASSFLGETQYF.

This clonotype has a handful of counts. The chain is built from TRBV20-1 and TRBJ2-5; no reliable D call. With 5 bases removed from V and 0 bases from J, the gap between germline ends came to 13 bases. The CDR3 consists of 14 residues. Germline-derived CDR1 and CDR2 are DFQATT and SNEGSKA (reference sequence). CDR3 bases: TGCAGTGCTCCTCACTGGGCGGACCAAGAGACCCAGTACTTC. Protein sequence: CSAPHWADQETQYF.

The gene calls are TRBV4-1 and TRBJ1-6, with D unclear. CDR1 and CDR2 (germline): MGHRA, YSYEKL. V gave up 0 bases and J gave up 7 bases, with 10 bases separating them. The CDR3 length is 15 residues. In DNA form, the CDR3 reads TGCGCCAGCAGCCAAGAGGGCAGCCTAAATTCACCCCTCCACTTT. Its protein is CASSQEGSLNSPLHF.

The chain uses TRBV2 and TRBJ2-3; TRBD2 matches 13 bases. Per germline, CDR1 SNHLY and CDR2 FYNNEI. V lost 11 bases to trimming and J lost 1 base; unmatched junction nucleotides: 6. This CDR3 contains 15 residues. Here the CDR3 DNA reads TGTGCCGGACTAGCGGGAGTATTCGGCACAGATACGCAGTATTTT. Protein product: CAGLAGVFGTDTQYF.

Comment on this clonotype: The junction shows a germline mismatch at one end, possibly a read error. The chain carries TRBV7-7 and TRBJ1-3; unclear D gene. The CDR3 is 16 amino acids. CDR1 and CDR2 from the germline V gene are SSHAT and FNYEAQ (reference sequence). CDR3 in amino acids: CASSSEGISTGNTIYF. DNA for the CDR3: TGTGCTAGCAGCTCCGAAGGGATCTCAACTGGAAACACCATATATTTT.

This sequence joins TRBV10-3 and TRBJ2-5; D is possibly TRBD1 (5 bases). Trimming stripped 7 bases from V and 6 bases from J, with 9 bases between. The germline V gene encodes CDR1 ENHRY and CDR2 SYGVKD. The CDR3 totals 11 residues. The CDR3 spells CAIKLGQTQYF. The CDR3 nucleotides read TGTGCCATCAAACTGGGGCAGACCCAGTACTTC.

This clonotype was seen a handful of times. This chain joins TRBV27 and TRBJ2-5, with 7 nucleotides matching TRBD2. The CDR3 extends over 15 amino acids. Losses at the gene ends were 3 bases for V and 5 bases for J; bases not matched to a gene: 9. In germline, CDR1 is MNHEY, CDR2 SMNVEV (reference sequence). Written as DNA, the CDR3 is TGTGCCAGCAGTTTTTCAGCGGGGTGGAGGGAGACCCAGTACTTC. It translates to CASSFSAGWRETQYF.

The chain is built from TRBV28 and TRBJ2-5, with a possible D match to TRBD2 (6 bases). Trimming stripped 8 bases from V and 3 bases from J, with 13 bases between. Germline V gives CDR1 MDHEN, CDR2 SYDVKM. The CDR3 runs 13 residues. CDR3 protein: CASGRLEEETQYF. The CDR3 coding sequence is TGTGCCAGCGGCCGACTAGAGGAAGAGACCCAGTACTTC.

This clonotype has ten or more counts. The genes are TRBV28 and TRBJ2-7, with 10 bases matching TRBD1. V shed 5 bases, J shed 1 base, and the junction held 11 bases outside the gene matches. The CDR3 covers 17 residues. Germline V gene data show CDR1 as MDHEN and CDR2 as SYDVKM. CDR3 coding DNA: TGTGCCAGCAGTACAAGACAGGGGGCGAGTCCGTCCTACGAGCAGTACTTC. Translation: CASSTRQGASPSYEQYF.

The chain uses TRBV5-1 and TRBJ2-7; D possibly corresponds to TRBD1 (6 bases). Trimming took off 4 bases at V and 2 bases at J, with 16 bases between the two ends. The CDR3 is 15 residues long. Germline V gene sequence: CDR1 SGHRS, CDR2 YFSETQ. The CDR3 nucleotides are TGCGCCAGCAGCACCTCGGACAGTTACACCTACGAGCAGTACTTC. Amino acid sequence: CASSTSDSYTYEQYF.

The rearrangement joins TRBV6-5 to TRBJ1-1; 8 bases line up with TRBD1. V gave up 2 bases and J gave up 0 bases; unmatched junction bases: 8. Germline V gene sequence: CDR1 MNHEY, CDR2 SVGAGI. The CDR3 spans 17 residues. Here the CDR3 reads CASSYVYWDRLNTEAFF. CDR3 coding DNA: TGTGCCAGCAGTTACGTCTACTGGGACAGGCTGAACACTGAAGCTTTCTTT.

V usage is TRBV12-5 and J usage is TRBJ2-3; possible D gene TRBD1, 6 bases. The CDR3 has 13 amino acids. The V and J ends lost 4 bases and 4 bases respectively, with 9 bases between them. CDR1 LGHNT and CDR2 FRNRAP come from the germline V gene. Here the CDR3 DNA reads TGTGCTAGTGGTTCTGGGGGCTCAGATACGCAGTATTTT. This gives the protein CASGSGGSDTQYF.

The chain combines TRBV7-2 with TRBJ2-6; the D is unclear. CDR3 length equals 17 residues. CDR1 is SGHTA, CDR2 FQGNSA, per germline. The V end was cut by 1 base, the J end by 0 bases, with 10 bases between. The CDR3 region has the DNA TGTGCCAGCAGCTTAGACGGCGCTCACTCTGGGGCCAACGTCCTGACTTTC. Protein: CASSLDGAHSGANVLTF. The variable domain in full, completed from reference TRBV7-2 and TRBJ2-6, reads GAGVSQSPSNKVTEKGKDVELRCDPISGHTALYWYRQSLGQGLEFLIYFQGNSAPDKSGLPSDRFSAERTGGSVSTLTIQRTQQEDSAVYLCASSLDGAHSGANVLTFGAGSRLTVL.

V gene TRBV6-2 or TRBV6-3 combines with J gene TRBJ2-6; D remains ambiguous. The length of the CDR3 is 15 residues. The germline V and J ends were trimmed by 1 base and 0 bases, with 4 bases remaining between them. Germline values: CDR1 MNHEY, CDR2 SVGEGT. CDR3 bases: TGTGCCAGCAGTTACTTGGACTCTGGGGCCAACGTCCTGACTTTC. Amino acids: CASSYLDSGANVLTF.

The V call is TRBV6-5, the J call TRBJ2-3; D remains unclear. Germline V lookup: CDR1 MNHEY, CDR2 SVGAGI. Trimming cost V 6 bases and J 6 bases, with 19 bases left between them. This CDR3 has 15 residues. The CDR3 reads CASSRLGPGGDTQYF. The CDR3 DNA follows: TGTGCCAGCAGCCGCCTTGGCCCCGGCGGCGATACGCAGTATTTT.

The chain joins TRBV19 to TRBJ2-3; 10 bases fit TRBD2. The CDR3 has 16 residues. Germline CDR1 LNHDA, CDR2 SQIVND (reference sequence). The junction had 10 bases not matched to a gene; V was cut back by 5 bases and J by 5 bases. CDR3 residues: CASSPLSGGAEDTQYF. The CDR3 DNA reads TGTGCCAGTAGTCCTCTCAGCGGGGGGGCGGAAGATACGCAGTATTTT.

This clonotype was picked up a small number of times. A read error may account for a junction end that differs from germline. The chain uses TRBV7-9 and TRBJ2-3; 12 bases agree with TRBD2. Germline CDR1 SEHNR, CDR2 FQNEAQ (reference sequence). The CDR3 has 15 amino acids. The CDR3 region is CASSLAGGPTDTQYF. The CDR3 region has the DNA TGTGCCAGCAGCCTAGCGGGAGGGCCAACAGATACGCAGTATTTT.

The rearrangement links TRBV18 to TRBJ2-5; D perhaps matches TRBD2 (6 bases). The last part of the DNA fits TRBJ2-7 better; the J call may be wrong. This CDR3 is built from 14 residues. Germline-derived CDR1 and CDR2 are KGHSH and LQKENI. The CDR3 reads CASSPGGTPYEQYF. The CDR3 DNA reads as TGTGCCAGCTCACCGGGAGGCACCCCCTACGAGCAGTACTTC.

The table lists this clonotype with a few counts. The chain uses TRBV30 and TRBJ2-5; 8 nucleotides align to TRBD2. Trimming removed 1 base from V and 5 bases from J; junction bases left unmatched: 12. Looked up from germline, CDR1 is GTSNPN and CDR2 is SVGIG (reference sequence). This CDR3 region has 16 residues. The CDR3 DNA reads TGTGCCTGGAGTGCTCGGGAGGGACAACAATGGGAGACCCAGTACTTC. This encodes CAWSAREGQQWETQYF.

This chain connects TRBV7-8 to TRBJ2-1, with TRBD1 identical over 8 bases. The length of the CDR3 is 15 residues. After removal of 4 bases from V and 8 bases from J, the junction contained 10 bases not matched to a gene. Germline CDR1 is SGHVS and CDR2 is FQNEAQ. CDR3 in amino acids: CASSSSVVTGDEQFF. The DNA for the CDR3 is TGTGCCAGCAGCTCCTCGGTGGTGACAGGGGATGAGCAGTTCTTC.

The V call is TRBV15, the J call TRBJ2-5, with D maybe TRBD1 (5 bases). The CDR3 runs 13 residues. Trimming shortened V by 2 bases and J by 9 bases, and 13 bases separated the two germline ends. Germline V lookup: CDR1 LNHNV, CDR2 YYDKDF (reference sequence). This CDR3 reads CATSRPEPGSQYF. The CDR3, as DNA: TGTGCCACCAGCAGACCTGAGCCAGGGTCCCAGTACTTC.

This clonotype was counted a few times. The rearrangement uses TRBV12-3 or TRBV12-4 and TRBJ2-7; weak D call: TRBD1 (6 bases). V lost 6 bases, J lost 2 bases, and 14 bases lay in between. The CDR3 is 14 amino acids. Here the CDR3 DNA reads TGTGCCAGCAGATACCAGGGGATCGCCTACGAGCAGTACTTC. Translated, it gives CASRYQGIAYEQYF.

V gene TRBV12-3 or TRBV12-4 combines with J gene TRBJ1-1; D might be TRBD1 (6 bases). Trimming took off 5 bases at V and 0 bases at J, with 10 bases between the two ends. CDR3 length equals 14 residues. CDR3 sequence (DNA): TGTGCCAGCAGTGGGGGGACACTGAACACTGAAGCTTTCTTT. Translation: CASSGGTLNTEAFF.

This clonotype was counted a few times. The chain recombines TRBV6-2 or TRBV6-3 with TRBJ2-7; 8 positions match TRBD2. Germline-derived CDR1 and CDR2 are MNHEY and SVGEGT. The length of the CDR3 is 16 residues. V shed 2 bases and J 3 bases; nucleotides not matched to a gene: 9. The CDR3 loop reads CASSYASWTSSYEQYF. The CDR3, as DNA: TGTGCCAGCAGTTACGCATCCTGGACTAGCAGCTACGAGCAGTACTTC.

This clonotype came up a few times. The rearrangement uses TRBV28 and TRBJ2-3, with 10 bases matching TRBD2. Germline V gene lookup returns CDR1 MDHEN and CDR2 SYDVKM. The CDR3 runs to 16 residues. V dropped 5 bases and J dropped 0; count of bases not matched to a gene: 5. DNA for the CDR3: TGTGCCAGCAGTCGACTAGCGGGTACTAGCACAGATACGCAGTATTTT. Translation gives CASSRLAGTSTDTQYF.

The gene calls are TRBV27 and TRBJ2-5; tentatively, D is TRBD2 (5 bases). The J call may be mistaken, given a closer DNA end match to TRBJ2-7. The CDR3 length is 14 residues. Germline V gene sequence: CDR1 MNHEY, CDR2 SMNVEV (reference sequence). CDR3: CASSLAPLANEQYF. In DNA, the CDR3 is TGTGCCAGCAGCCTTGCCCCCCTAGCTAACGAGCAGTACTTC.

Only a few counts were recorded for this clonotype. The chain is built from TRBV18 and TRBJ2-5; TRBD2 aligns across 9 bases. The assigned J gene may be wrong: the sequence end matches TRBJ2-1 better. The CDR3 has 20 residues. Germline lookup yields CDR1 KGHSH and CDR2 LQKENI. CDR3 nucleotides: TGTGCCAGCTCACCACAGTGGGTAGCGGGAGAATCGTCCGGTGGAAATGAGCAGTTCTTC. It codes for CASSPQWVAGESSGGNEQFF.

This clonotype was recorded a few times. This chain links TRBV4-1 with TRBJ2-1; 9 positions match TRBD2. With V trimmed by 1 base and J by 5 bases, 9 bases remained unmatched. Germline V lookup: CDR1 MGHRA, CDR2 YSYEKL. The CDR3 is made up of 17 amino acids. CDR3 amino acids: CASSQATLASGNNEQFF. CDR3 coding DNA: TGCGCCAGCAGCCAAGCGACGTTGGCTAGCGGGAACAATGAGCAGTTCTTC.

Here the CDR3 reads CASSEPTRTQTQYF. CDR3 nucleotide sequence: TGTGCCAGCAGCGAGCCGACCAGGACTCAGACCCAGTACTTC. This chain joins TRBV3-1 and TRBJ2-1, with a tentative D call TRBD2 (5 bases). The J call may be wrong; the DNA end is better matched by TRBJ2-5. Per the germline V gene, CDR1 is LGHDT and CDR2 is YNNKEL (reference sequence). The CDR3 is made up of 14 amino acids.